These 5 T cell receptor beta chains share one sample of origin, sequenced in a study of blood T cell repertoires in COVID-19. Here immunoSEQ multiplex PCR was the method, and the copy in TCRdb shows in-frame clones only, minus some. Among 220,000 or so clones listed, 90% were seen once. The sequenced material came from PBMCs or T cells enriched from blood (not recorded which). The source is a man aged 30 to 45 who had been exposed to COVID-19.

J is TRBJ1-4 and V is TRBV2; 7 bases are a match to TRBD1. CDR3 length equals 16 residues. V was clipped by 9 bases and J by 3 bases; unmatched bases: 13. The V gene's germline CDR1 is SNHLY and CDR2 FYNNEI. CDR3 amino acids: CASTSKRQGPNEKLFF. Here the CDR3 DNA reads TGTGCCAGTACCTCCAAAAGACAGGGACCTAATGAAAAACTGTTTTTT. Full variable domain (remainder filled in from reference TRBV2 and TRBJ1-4): EPEVTQTPSHQVTQMGQEVILRCVPISNHLYFYWYRQILGQKVEFLVSFYNNEISEKSEIFDDQFSVERPDGSNFTLKIRSTKLEDSAMYFCASTSKRQGPNEKLFFGSGTQLSVL.

Worth noting for this clone: One end of the junction fails to match germline, which may point to a read error. The chain recombines TRBV4-1 with TRBJ2-7, with D possibly TRBD1 on 5 matching bases. Germline lookup yields CDR1 MGHRA and CDR2 YSYEKL. This CDR3 has 14 amino acids. The CDR3 DNA reads as TGCGCCAGCAGCCAAGCCGCTTGGGGCCTCCCGCGGAACTTC. Amino acids: CASSQAAWGLPRNF.

This chain uses TRBV11-3 with TRBJ2-5; TRBD1 agrees at 7 bases. The CDR3 is 15 amino acids. Germline CDR1 reads SGHNT; CDR2 reads YENEEA. The trim removed 4 bases at V and 4 bases at J, leaving 9 bases unmatched. CDR3 DNA sequence: TGTGCCAGCAGCTCGACAGGGTTATTGGGAGAGACCCAGTACTTC. Its translation: CASSSTGLLGETQYF.

The gene calls are TRBV7-6 and TRBJ2-3, with D maybe TRBD2 (7 bases). Per the germline V gene, CDR1 is SGHVS and CDR2 is FNYEAQ. The ends were cut back, 1 base at V and 0 bases at J, with 20 bases in the middle. The CDR3 loop spans 19 amino acids. The CDR3 DNA is TGTGCCAGCAGCTTAGACTCGGCGGGGGCCAACCCAAGCACAGATACGCAGTATTTT. Translation: CASSLDSAGANPSTDTQYF.

In this sample, this clone turned up once. The chain has TRBV3-1 (or the pseudogene TRBV3-2) and TRBJ2-7; weak D call: TRBD1 (6 bases). Looked up from germline, CDR1 is LGHDT and CDR2 is YNNKEL (reference sequence). The CDR3 contains 16 residues. Trimming cost V 4 bases and J 1 base, with 17 bases left between them. The CDR3 sequence: CASSPSPGAKSYEQYF. In DNA form, the CDR3 reads TGTGCCAGCAGCCCTTCCCCAGGGGCTAAATCCTACGAGCAGTACTTC.